This T cell receptor beta chain is from a study of tumor-infiltrating lymphocytes in localized non-small cell lung cancer. The overall study: The cohort mixed smokers and never-smokers, several histologies, and some post-neoadjuvant-chemotherapy samples.

Note on this clone: What it binds is not known.

Findings and limits, study-wide: IM1 and IM2 tumors showed no difference in T-cell fraction.

Germline values: CDR1 SGDLS, CDR2 YYNGEE. V lost 3 bases and J lost 0, with 15 bases in between. The CDR3 has 16 amino acids. The repertoire was sequenced with immunoSEQ multiplex PCR; TCRdb's copy has only in-frame clones and lacks some. This sample has around 13,000 clones, with over 75% found just once. The chain is built from TRBV9 and TRBJ1-1; D is possibly TRBD1 (5 bases). This TCR was sampled from a human donor with non-small cell lung cancer. Sequenced material: uninvolved lung tissue not adjacent to the tumor. CDR3 protein: CASSGSKGRMNTEAFF. The CDR3 DNA follows: TGTGCCAGCAGCGGGTCAAAGGGACGGATGAACACTGAAGCTTTCTTT.